This TCR beta chain was documented in a study of blood T cell repertoires in COVID-19. Germline CDR1 SEHNR, CDR2 FQNEAQ (reference sequence). The CDR3 is 17 amino acids. Germline trimming cut 5 bases from V and 0 bases from J; bases unmatched to any gene: 6. Study processing details: For nucleated cells, counts were estimated from reference gene primer amplification. Profiling relied on immunoSEQ multiplex PCR, and the TCRdb table lists in-frame clones only, not all of them. D and trimming come from the DNA, and the V and J calls and clone size come from that table. The table records tens of thousands of clones, about nine tenths of them present only once.

V is TRBV7-9 and J is TRBJ2-2; 10 bases agree with TRBD2. The clonotype was recovered from a man aged 60-69 years with active COVID-19. Sequencing was performed on peripheral blood. The CDR3 protein is CASSPTGLAANTGELFF. CDR3 sequence (DNA): TGTGCCAGCAGCCCCACAGGACTAGCGGCGAACACCGGGGAGCTGTTTTTT.